These 29 T cell receptor beta chains were all obtained from the same sample, sequenced in a study of identical twins. One entry per CDR3 protein results from TCRdb running MiXCR on the 5' RACE reads. Counted here are about 190,000 distinct CDR3 sequences, 15% occurring once; the ten biggest clones make up less than 45%. This sample was also put to use in a study of T cells expressing NK-cell markers.

Sequenced input: CD8+ T cells sorted from blood. Receptor source: a woman younger than 30 in good health.

The rearrangement uses TRBV12-3 or TRBV12-4 and TRBJ2-5; perhaps TRBD2 as D (6 bases). Trimming took 3 bases from V and 3 from J, leaving 14 bases between them. The CDR3 runs 15 residues. The CDR3 DNA follows: TGTGCCAGCAGTTTCGCTGCGGGGCCTAAAGAGACCCAGTACTTC. The encoded protein is CASSFAAGPKETQYF.

J is TRBJ2-1 and V is TRBV10-2; 16 bases are a match to TRBD2. The CDR3 loop spans 15 amino acids. Trimming at V came to 8 bases and at J to 8 bases, leaving 6 bases not matched to a gene. CDR1 is WSHSY and CDR2 is SAAADI in the germline V gene. CDR3 loop: CASRGTSGRVDEQFF. The CDR3, as DNA: TGCGCCAGCCGAGGGACTAGCGGGAGGGTCGATGAGCAGTTCTTC.

The CDR3 coding sequence is TGTGCCTCTCGGCCAGCGGGTGTGGAGACCCAGTACTTC. This gives the protein CASRPAGVETQYF. This chain joins TRBV3-1 and TRBJ2-5, with a tentative D call TRBD2 (6 bases). Per the germline V gene, CDR1 is LGHDT and CDR2 is YNNKEL (reference sequence). The V end was cut by 11 bases, the J end by 5 bases, with 18 bases between. This CDR3 comprises 13 residues.

V gene TRBV5-1 combines with J gene TRBJ1-1; tentatively, D is TRBD1 (5 bases). Germline V lookup: CDR1 SGHRS, CDR2 YFSETQ. V lost 0 bases and J 2 bases, leaving 11 bases between the germline ends. The CDR3 covers 15 residues. CDR3 DNA sequence: TGCGCCAGCAGCTTGGCCGGGGGTGGTAACACTGAAGCTTTCTTT. The encoded protein is CASSLAGGGNTEAFF.

As DNA, the CDR3 is TGTGCCAGCAGTTTATCGTTAGAGACCCAGTACTTC. Its translation: CASSLSLETQYF. V and J are TRBV12-3 or TRBV12-4 and TRBJ2-5; D unclear. CDR3 length equals 12 residues. V was pared by 2 bases and J by 4 bases, with 5 bases between.

The chain combines TRBV19 with TRBJ2-1, with D possibly matching TRBD1 (5 bases). Germline V lookup: CDR1 LNHDA, CDR2 SQIVND (reference sequence). Between the trimmed V and J ends, which lost 1 base and 2 bases, there was a span of 12 bases. The CDR3 loop spans 16 amino acids. This chain's CDR3 is CASSIARTQPYNEQFF. As DNA, the CDR3 is TGTGCCAGTAGTATAGCTCGGACACAGCCCTACAATGAGCAGTTCTTC.

The chain employs TRBV12-3 or TRBV12-4 and TRBJ1-5; D is ambiguous. Trimming left V 2 bases short and J 0 bases short, with 8 bases between. The CDR3 runs 15 residues. CDR3 nucleotide sequence: TGTGCCAGCAGTTTAAGTGCTTATAGCAATCAGCCCCAGCATTTT. Amino acids: CASSLSAYSNQPQHF.

The sample holds many counts of this clonotype. The chain combines TRBV5-1 with TRBJ1-2, with D hard to call. Germline V lookup: CDR1 SGHRS, CDR2 YFSETQ. The CDR3 is made up of 13 amino acids. CDR3 DNA: TGCGCTACTCCTTCAGACGGAGACTATGGCTACACCTTC. It codes for CATPSDGDYGYTF.

This clonotype has a count of ten or more. The chain joins TRBV12-3 or TRBV12-4 to TRBJ2-1, with D perhaps TRBD1 or TRBD2 (5 bases each). This CDR3 spans 12 amino acids. Between the trimmed V and J ends, which lost 10 bases and 8 bases, there was a span of 15 bases. The CDR3 region is CATRGIFHEQFF. CDR3 bases: TGTGCCACCCGGGGCATTTTCCATGAGCAGTTCTTC.

V and J are TRBV6-6 and TRBJ2-1; no definite D call. The CDR3 has 13 amino acids. In germline, CDR1 is MNHNY, CDR2 SVGAGI (reference sequence). V gave up 8 bases and J gave up 5 bases, with 13 bases separating them. CDR3 in DNA: TGTGCCAGCGGGCCGTCGGTCCACAATGAGCAGTTCTTC. Translated: CASGPSVHNEQFF.

The CDR3 here is CSARGPTGDSGANVLTF. The CDR3 bases are TGCAGTGCTAGAGGACCGACAGGGGACTCTGGGGCCAACGTCCTGACTTTC. The chain is built from TRBV20-1 and TRBJ2-6; 8 nucleotides line up with TRBD1. The germline V gene has CDR1 DFQATT and CDR2 SNEGSKA (reference sequence). The CDR3 contains 17 residues. The trim removed 1 base at V and 0 bases at J, leaving 5 bases unmatched.

The CDR3 sequence is CASSEGQEMNTEAFF. Here the CDR3 DNA reads TGTGCCAGCAGTGAAGGACAGGAAATGAACACTGAAGCTTTCTTT. The rearrangement uses TRBV28 and TRBJ1-1, with 7 bases aligning to TRBD1. Per the germline V gene, CDR1 is MDHEN and CDR2 is SYDVKM. V trimming: 5 bases; J trimming: 0 bases; junction bases outside the gene matches: 6. The CDR3 extends over 15 amino acids.

In this sample, this clonotype turned up a few times. This chain joins TRBV27 and TRBJ2-7; TRBD1 might be the D (5 bases). Trimming pared 2 bases from V and 4 bases from J, leaving 12 bases between. The CDR3 totals 14 residues. CDR1 and CDR2 (germline): MNHEY, SMNVEV (reference sequence). The CDR3 reads CASSLDGAQYEQYF. For the CDR3, the DNA is TGTGCCAGCAGTTTAGATGGGGCCCAGTACGAGCAGTACTTC.

This sequence joins TRBV7-3 and TRBJ2-3; tentatively, D is TRBD1 or TRBD2 (5 bases each). CDR3 length: 14 residues. CDR1 and CDR2 (germline): SGHTA, FQGTGA. Trimming left V 2 bases short and J 4 bases short, with 10 bases between. Here the CDR3 DNA reads TGTGCCAGCAGCTTAGACGGGGCCGCAGATACGCAGTATTTT. Encoded protein: CASSLDGAADTQYF. Together with reference TRBV7-3 and TRBJ2-3, the CDR3 gives the full variable domain: GAGVSQTPSNKVTEKGKYVELRCDPISGHTALYWYRQSLGQGPEFLIYFQGTGAADDSGLPNDRFFAVRPEGSVSTLKIQRTERGDSAVYLCASSLDGAADTQYFGPGTRLTVL.

This clonotype was observed a few times. V usage is TRBV29-1 and J usage is TRBJ1-1, with a possible D match to TRBD1 (5 bases). The germline gives CDR1 SQVTM, CDR2 ANQGSEA. V gave up 5 bases and J gave up 7 bases, with 17 bases separating them. The CDR3 totals 13 residues. The CDR3 sequence: CSVWGSGANEAFF. The CDR3 DNA follows: TGCAGCGTTTGGGGAAGCGGGGCGAATGAAGCTTTCTTT.

This chain uses TRBV20-1 with TRBJ2-1; D is tentatively TRBD1 or TRBD2 (6 bases each). Per the germline V gene, CDR1 is DFQATT and CDR2 is SNEGSKA (reference sequence). This CDR3 is built from 12 residues. The ends were cut back, 7 bases at V and 10 bases at J, with 17 bases in the middle. In nucleotides, the CDR3 is TGCAGTGTCCTGCTCGGGGGCCCGGAGCAGTTCTTC. It yields the protein CSVLLGGPEQFF.

As concerns this clonotype: The junction differs from germline at one of its ends, possibly a read error. The V gene is TRBV6-5, the J gene TRBJ2-7; TRBD1 matches 9 bases. The CDR3 covers 15 residues. Germline values: CDR1 MNHEY, CDR2 SVGAGI. CDR3 sequence: CASSYAGTGPSAGDF. In nucleotides, the CDR3 is TGTGCCAGCAGTTACGCGGGGACAGGGCCAAGCGCGGGGGACTTC.

CDR3 nucleotide sequence: TGTGCCTGGAGTCAGGGCAGGGGCCTCTACGAGCAGTACTTC. This codes for CAWSQGRGLYEQYF. J is TRBJ2-7 and V is TRBV30, with D tentatively TRBD1 (6 bases). CDR3 length: 14 residues. Germline loops: CDR1 GTSNPN, CDR2 SVGIG (reference sequence). V was cut by 2 bases and J by 3 bases, with 14 bases left in between.

J is TRBJ2-1 and V is TRBV12-3 or TRBV12-4, with no clear D. With 3 bases removed from V and 4 bases from J, the gap between germline ends came to 13 bases. CDR3 length: 15 residues. CDR3 sequence reads: CASSLVGRPYNEQFF. CDR3 nucleotides: TGTGCCAGCAGTTTGGTCGGGCGGCCGTACAATGAGCAGTTCTTC.

This clonotype was counted a few times. This sequence joins TRBV14 and TRBJ1-4, with D possibly being TRBD1 (5 bases). This CDR3 region has 15 residues. The V gene's germline CDR1 is SGHDN and CDR2 FVKESK. Trimming took off 5 bases at V and 8 bases at J, with 18 bases between the two ends. The CDR3 region is CASSFLGLGGEKLFF. The CDR3 DNA is TGTGCCAGCAGCTTCCTGGGACTCGGAGGGGAAAAACTGTTTTTT.

This clonotype was observed a few times. This sequence joins TRBV29-1 and TRBJ2-5, with 7 bases lining up with TRBD1. Germline V lookup: CDR1 SQVTM, CDR2 ANQGSEA. V lost 5 bases to trimming and J lost 2 bases; unmatched junction nucleotides: 8. The CDR3 is made up of 14 amino acids. CDR3 sequence reads: CSVLGLDRQETQYF. CDR3 nucleotides: TGCAGCGTTCTGGGCCTGGACAGGCAAGAGACCCAGTACTTC.

This clonotype was found a few times. The rearrangement joins TRBV12-3 or TRBV12-4 to TRBJ2-3; 9 nucleotides align to TRBD2. The V and J ends lost 5 bases and 2 bases, in that order; junction bases with no gene match: 11. This CDR3 has 17 residues. The CDR3 loop reads CASSLIGLAGNTDTQYF. The CDR3 DNA reads as TGTGCCAGCAGTCTCATCGGTCTAGCGGGGAACACAGATACGCAGTATTTT.

This clonotype was seen more than once but under ten times. The V call is TRBV2, the J call TRBJ1-1, with TRBD1 identical over 7 bases. The CDR3 length is 16 residues. The V gene end was trimmed by 6 bases and the J gene end by 1 base; junction bases not matched to a gene: 11. CDR1 and CDR2 from the germline V gene are SNHLY and FYNNEI. In DNA form, the CDR3 reads TGTGCCAGCAGGCGACAAGCGACAGGGAGGAACACTGAAGCTTTCTTT. Amino acid sequence: CASRRQATGRNTEAFF. The variable domain in full, with the rest retrieved from reference TRBV2 and TRBJ1-1, is EPEVTQTPSHQVTQMGQEVILRCVPISNHLYFYWYRQILGQKVEFLVSFYNNEISEKSEIFDDQFSVERPDGSNFTLKIRSTKLEDSAMYFCASRRQATGRNTEAFFGQGTRLTVV.

This clonotype has more than one count but fewer than ten. V gene TRBV7-9 combines with J gene TRBJ2-3; D remains unclear. V was trimmed by 1 base and J by 2 bases, leaving 10 bases between them. Germline-derived CDR1 and CDR2 are SEHNR and FQNEAQ (reference sequence). This CDR3 spans 15 amino acids. The CDR3 is CASSLVHIPTDTQYF. The CDR3 DNA reads as TGTGCCAGCAGCTTAGTTCATATTCCCACAGATACGCAGTATTTT.

This clonotype appeared a few times. V and J are TRBV29-1 and TRBJ2-1; D possibly uses TRBD1 or TRBD2 (6 bases each). The V end lost 8 bases, the J end lost 8 bases, and 25 bases lay between the germline ends. CDR1 is SQVTM, CDR2 ANQGSEA, per germline. CDR3 size: 15 residues. CDR3 region: CSFLGGPLLNDEQFF. For the CDR3, the DNA is TGCAGCTTCCTGGGGGGCCCCCTCCTCAACGATGAGCAGTTCTTC.

The chain joins TRBV20-1 to TRBJ2-1, with TRBD2 as a possible D gene (6 bases). Germline-derived CDR1 and CDR2 are DFQATT and SNEGSKA (reference sequence). This CDR3 comprises 16 residues. Trimming removed 5 bases from V and 0 bases from J, with 17 bases in between. The CDR3 is CSAYRRGGVSYNEQFF. The CDR3 nucleotides read TGCAGTGCTTACCGCCGGGGCGGGGTCTCCTACAATGAGCAGTTCTTC.

J is TRBJ1-2 and V is TRBV2; D uncertain. The germline CDR1 and CDR2 sequences are SNHLY and FYNNEI. V was cut by 8 bases and J by 2 bases, with 6 bases left in between. There are 11 residues in the CDR3. CDR3 residues: CASPANYGYTF. The DNA of the CDR3 is TGTGCCAGCCCGGCGAACTATGGCTACACCTTC.

This clonotype came up a few times. The genes are TRBV10-2 and TRBJ1-1; 12 bases are shared with TRBD1. Per the germline V gene, CDR1 is WSHSY and CDR2 is SAAADI. V lost 6 bases and J lost 5; bases outside the gene matches: 4. The CDR3 is made up of 14 amino acids. The CDR3 loop reads CASRGQGARTEAFF. CDR3 DNA sequence: TGCGCCAGCAGGGGACAGGGGGCTAGGACTGAAGCTTTCTTT.

This rearrangement joins TRBV27 to TRBJ1-1; 11 bases map to TRBD1. Germline V gene data show CDR1 as MNHEY and CDR2 as SMNVEV (reference sequence). V was pared by 5 bases and J by 5 bases, with 7 bases of the junction left unmatched. There are 15 residues in the CDR3. The DNA of the CDR3 is TGTGCCAGCAGTCAAGGACAGGGGGCCTTTACTGAAGCTTTCTTT. Protein sequence: CASSQGQGAFTEAFF.